The entry below describes one T cell receptor (beta chain). These data come from a study of blood T cell repertoires in COVID-19. Study information: COVID-19 samples, acute and convalescent, were from the United States, Italy and Spain.

The authors' processing: Amplifying reference gene primers gave estimates of nucleated cell counts. Sequencing was performed with immunoSEQ multiplex PCR; in TCRdb, only in-frame clones are kept and a portion is missing. That table furnishes V, J and clone size, whereas the DNA furnished D and trimming. The sample carries approximately 180,000 clones, around 85% recorded once. CDR1 and CDR2 (germline): SGHTA, FQGNSA. Trimming removed 5 bases from V and 0 bases from J, with 11 bases in between. The CDR3 has 15 residues. The Seattle patients joined while their infection was active and were tracked longitudinally afterward.

The specimen was peripheral blood. This TCR derives from a person aged 65 to 85 with COVID-19, enrolled during active disease. The chain joins TRBV7-2 to TRBJ1-3, with TRBD1 as a possible D gene (6 bases). The CDR3 here is CASSQGLRSGNTIYF. The CDR3 DNA reads as TGTGCCAGCAGCCAGGGGCTCCGCTCTGGAAACACCATATATTTT.